These T cell receptor beta chains were read from a single sample in a study of identifying expanded T cells in peripheral blood. The repertoire was sequenced with immunoSEQ multiplex PCR; TCRdb's copy has only in-frame clones and lacks some. The repertoire has 90,000 to 95,000 clones, roughly 90% of them found once; the top ten carry approximately 6%. Sequenced sample: blood. The receptors stem from a person aged 18 to 75 in good health. The CDR3 runs from the conserved cysteine through the conserved F or W. The D gene is left open where the match is weak. Clone size is stated in some rows and not others, as once, few, many or a class when expanded.

CDR3aa: CASSLVWGRQGTGNTEAFF; CDR3nt: TGTGCCAGCAGCTTGGTTTGGGGGAGACAGGGAACTGGTAACACTGAAGCTTTCTTT; d_gene: TRBD1; v_gene: TRBV5-5; j_gene: TRBJ1-1; abundance: NA
CDR3aa: CASSPLNSGANVLTF; CDR3nt: TGCGCCAGCAGCCCCTTGAACTCTGGGGCCAACGTCCTGACTTTC; d_gene: NA; v_gene: TRBV5-1; j_gene: TRBJ2-6; abundance: NA
CDR3aa: CATSRGGGGHGYTF; CDR3nt: TGTGCCACCAGCAGAGGAGGGGGCGGGCATGGCTACACCTTC; d_gene: TRBD1; v_gene: TRBV15; j_gene: TRBJ1-2; abundance: NA
CDR3aa: CASSPHRLAGLSSYNEQFF; CDR3nt: TGTGCCAGCTCACCACATCGACTAGCGGGGCTCTCCTCCTACAATGAGCAGTTCTTC; d_gene: TRBD2; v_gene: TRBV18; j_gene: TRBJ2-1; abundance: once
CDR3aa: CASKTGQGQEAFF; CDR3nt: TGTGCCAGCAAAACCGGGCAGGGGCAAGAAGCTTTCTTT; d_gene: NA; v_gene: TRBV6-5; j_gene: TRBJ1-1; abundance: NA
CDR3aa: CASSEGISANEKLFF; CDR3nt: TGTGCCAGCAGTGAAGGGATCTCGGCTAATGAAAAACTGTTTTTT; d_gene: NA; v_gene: TRBV6-1; j_gene: TRBJ1-4; abundance: NA
CDR3aa: CATSPKGGTGANVLTF; CDR3nt: TGTGCCACCAGCCCCAAAGGGGGAACTGGGGCCAACGTCCTGACTTTC; d_gene: NA; v_gene: TRBV15; j_gene: TRBJ2-6; abundance: NA
CDR3aa: CASSQDGGGGYEQYF; CDR3nt: TGCGCCAGCAGCCAAGATGGTGGCGGGGGTTACGAGCAGTACTTC; d_gene: TRBD2; v_gene: TRBV4-3; j_gene: TRBJ2-7; abundance: once
CDR3aa: CASSPKGGTEAFF; CDR3nt: TGTGCCAGCAGCCCCAAGGGGGGAACTGAAGCTTTCTTT; d_gene: NA; v_gene: TRBV9; j_gene: TRBJ1-1; abundance: NA
CDR3aa: CASSVTSMDTQYF; CDR3nt: TGTGCCAGCAGTGTGACTAGTATGGATACGCAGTATTTT; d_gene: NA; v_gene: TRBV2; j_gene: TRBJ2-3; abundance: NA
CDR3aa: CASSLSGAGTGELFF; CDR3nt: TGTGCCAGCAGCTTGTCAGGGGCCGGGACCGGGGAGCTGTTTTTT; d_gene: NA; v_gene: TRBV5-8; j_gene: TRBJ2-2; abundance: NA
CDR3aa: CASSFTGPGVYEQYF; CDR3nt: TGCGCCAGCAGCTTTACGGGCCCAGGGGTGTACGAGCAGTACTTC; d_gene: NA; v_gene: TRBV5-1; j_gene: TRBJ2-7; abundance: NA
CDR3aa: CASSECSGRGALSNQPQHF; CDR3nt: TGCGCCAGCAGTGAGTGTTCTGGGAGGGGGGCCCTTTCCAATCAGCCCCAGCATTTT; d_gene: NA; v_gene: TRBV10-1; j_gene: TRBJ1-5; abundance: NA
CDR3aa: CASSLARLAGGVETQYF; CDR3nt: TGTGCCAGCAGCTTAGCCCGACTAGCGGGAGGGGTGGAGACCCAGTACTTC; d_gene: TRBD2; v_gene: TRBV11-3; j_gene: TRBJ2-5; abundance: NA
CDR3aa: CAFGEGNAGYTF; CDR3nt: TGTGCCTTTGGGGAGGGAAACGCTGGCTACACCTTC; d_gene: NA; v_gene: TRBV30; j_gene: TRBJ1-2; abundance: few
CDR3aa: CAISEGQGDEQYF; CDR3nt: TGTGCCATCAGTGAGGGACAGGGGGACGAGCAGTACTTC; d_gene: TRBD1; v_gene: TRBV10-3; j_gene: TRBJ2-7; abundance: NA
CDR3aa: CASSLGSGLAGEQYF; CDR3nt: TGTGCCAGCAGCTTGGGTTCGGGACTAGCGGGCGAGCAGTACTTC; d_gene: TRBD2; v_gene: TRBV5-8; j_gene: TRBJ2-7; abundance: NA
CDR3aa: CASSLGLFQETQYF; CDR3nt: TGTGCCAGCTCACTAGGATTATTCCAAGAGACCCAGTACTTC; d_gene: NA; v_gene: TRBV18; j_gene: TRBJ2-5; abundance: NA
CDR3aa: CASSLSQGENTEAFF; CDR3nt: TGCGCCAGCAGCTTGTCCCAGGGGGAGAACACTGAAGCTTTCTTT; d_gene: TRBD1; v_gene: TRBV5-1; j_gene: TRBJ1-1; abundance: once
CDR3aa: CASSQDNGGYGYTF; CDR3nt: TGTGCCAGCAGCCAAGATAATGGAGGCTATGGCTACACCTTC; d_gene: NA; v_gene: TRBV11-2; j_gene: TRBJ1-2; abundance: NA
CDR3aa: CSPERVGDTEAFF; CDR3nt: TGCAGCCCAGAAAGGGTGGGGGACACTGAAGCTTTCTTT; d_gene: NA; v_gene: TRBV29-1; j_gene: TRBJ1-1; abundance: NA
CDR3aa: CASSAGTSATFYEQYF; CDR3nt: TGTGCCAGCAGCGCGGGGACTAGCGCGACATTCTACGAGCAGTACTTC; d_gene: TRBD2; v_gene: TRBV9; j_gene: TRBJ2-7; abundance: NA
CDR3aa: CASSLVSGRKTEAFF; CDR3nt: TGCGCCAGCAGCTTGGTATCGGGTAGGAAGACTGAAGCTTTCTTT; d_gene: NA; v_gene: TRBV5-1; j_gene: TRBJ1-1; abundance: NA
CDR3aa: CATSRGLEKTQYF; CDR3nt: TGTGCCACCTCACGGGGGTTGGAAAAGACCCAGTACTTC; d_gene: NA; v_gene: TRBV19; j_gene: TRBJ2-5; abundance: NA
CDR3aa: CASSLGGGTEAFF; CDR3nt: TGTGCCAGCAGCTTAGGTGGGGGGACTGAAGCTTTCTTT; d_gene: NA; v_gene: TRBV7-7; j_gene: TRBJ1-1; abundance: NA
CDR3aa: CAWRAATYNEQFF; CDR3nt: TGTGCCTGGAGAGCCGCTACCTACAATGAGCAGTTCTTC; d_gene: NA; v_gene: TRBV30; j_gene: TRBJ2-1; abundance: NA
CDR3aa: CASMVQGASGYTF; CDR3nt: TGCGCCAGCATGGTACAGGGGGCGAGTGGCTACACCTTC; d_gene: TRBD1; v_gene: TRBV10-2; j_gene: TRBJ1-2; abundance: NA
CDR3aa: CASSSQYGTIRETQYF; CDR3nt: TGTGCCAGCAGCTCCCAGTACGGGACAATCAGGGAGACCCAGTACTTC; d_gene: NA; v_gene: TRBV28; j_gene: TRBJ2-5; abundance: NA
CDR3aa: CASSIPRGFTGNTIYF; CDR3nt: TGTGCCAGTAGTATTCCCAGGGGGTTCACTGGAAACACCATATATTTT; d_gene: TRBD1; v_gene: TRBV19; j_gene: TRBJ1-3; abundance: once
CDR3aa: CSAHPGWRVGTEAFF; CDR3nt: TGCAGCGCCCATCCGGGGTGGAGGGTGGGCACTGAAGCTTTCTTT; d_gene: NA; v_gene: TRBV29-1; j_gene: TRBJ1-1; abundance: NA
CDR3aa: CASSTGQHYEQYF; CDR3nt: TGTGCCAGCAGCACAGGACAGCACTACGAGCAGTACTTC; d_gene: NA; v_gene: TRBV6-1; j_gene: TRBJ2-7; abundance: NA
CDR3aa: CASSVGGVYGYTF; CDR3nt: TGTGCCAGCAGCGTAGGCGGGGTCTATGGCTACACCTTC; d_gene: NA; v_gene: TRBV9; j_gene: TRBJ1-2; abundance: few
CDR3aa: CASSPRDRGAYEQYF; CDR3nt: TGTGCCAGTAGTCCCCGGGACCGGGGGGCCTACGAGCAGTACTTC; d_gene: TRBD2; v_gene: TRBV19; j_gene: TRBJ2-7; abundance: NA
CDR3aa: CASSRQGIYEQYF; CDR3nt: TGTGCCAGCAGCCGACAGGGGATCTATGAGCAGTACTTC; d_gene: TRBD1; v_gene: TRBV28; j_gene: TRBJ2-7; abundance: NA
CDR3aa: CASSQDRGGGNQPQHF; CDR3nt: TGCGCCAGCAGCCAAGATAGAGGGGGCGGCAATCAGCCCCAGCATTTT; d_gene: TRBD1; v_gene: TRBV4-1; j_gene: TRBJ1-5; abundance: NA
CDR3aa: CASSQDGSEREKLFF; CDR3nt: TGTGCCAGCAGCCAAGATGGCTCGGAGCGGGAAAAACTGTTTTTT; d_gene: NA; v_gene: TRBV4-2; j_gene: TRBJ1-4; abundance: NA
CDR3aa: CASSMNRESYGYTF; CDR3nt: TGTGCCAGTAGTATGAACAGGGAGAGCTATGGCTACACCTTC; d_gene: NA; v_gene: TRBV19; j_gene: TRBJ1-2; abundance: NA